This TCR beta chain was profiled in a study of identical twins. Findings and limits, study-wide: Findings depended on cross-sectional statistics rather than tracking the same donors.

MiXCR, run by TCRdb on the 5' RACE reads, gives a single entry per CDR3 protein. The repertoire holds around 1.7 million distinct CDR3 sequences, with under 35% as singletons. This clonotype has more than one count but fewer than ten. Its antigen is unidentified. Germline V gene data show CDR1 as MDHEN and CDR2 as SYDVKM. The germline V and J ends were trimmed by 9 bases and 10 bases, with 10 bases remaining between them. The CDR3 runs to 10 residues. This clonotype originated in a newborn girl in good health. This chain links TRBV28 with TRBJ2-1; D not resolved. What was sequenced was cord blood. CDR3 sequence reads: CASNGREQFF. The CDR3 nucleotides are TGTGCCAGTAACGGGCGGGAGCAGTTCTTC.